These T cell receptor beta chains were read from a single sample in a study of blood T cells in healthy people across ages. Using its own MiXCR run on the 5' RACE reads, TCRdb lists one record per CDR3 protein. This table has 800,000 to 950,000 distinct CDR3 sequences, approximately 49% appearing once. The material sequenced was blood. These receptors originate from a young man in good health. The CDR3 runs from the conserved cysteine through the conserved F or W. D genes are given only for firm matches. The size entry is marked missing in some rows and otherwise reads once, few, many or a size class.

TRBV20-1	.	TRBJ2-7	few	13	CSARLPSSYEQYF	TGCAGTGCTCGCCTCCCGAGCTCCTACGAGCAGTACTTC
TRBV4-2	.	TRBJ2-3	.	16	CASSQADGSSTDTQYF	TGTGCCAGCAGCCAAGCAGACGGATCTAGCACAGATACGCAGTATTTT
TRBV5-1	TRBD1	TRBJ2-7	.	16	CASSLGTGGNSYEQYF	TGCGCCAGCAGCTTAGGCACAGGGGGAAACTCCTACGAGCAGTACTTC
TRBV25-1	.	TRBJ2-3	.	14	CASSEQRGTDTQYF	TGTGCCAGCAGTGAACAAAGGGGTACAGATACGCAGTATTTT
TRBV28	.	TRBJ1-5	.	14	CASSLVMGNQPQHF	TGTGCCAGCAGTTTAGTGATGGGCAATCAGCCCCAGCATTTT
TRBV6-1	.	TRBJ1-5	once	13	CALEGNLNQPQHF	TGTGCCCTTGAGGGGAATCTTAATCAGCCCCAGCATTTT
TRBV29-1	TRBD1	TRBJ2-7	.	14	CSVEGTETYNEQYF	TGCAGCGTTGAGGGGACAGAGACCTACAATGAGCAGTACTTC
TRBV18	.	TRBJ2-3	few	14	CASSPPWNPNTQYF	TGTGCCAGCTCGCCCCCTTGGAACCCCAATACGCAGTATTTT
TRBV6-5	.	TRBJ1-4	.	13	CASSDSLNEKLFF	TGTGCCAGCAGTGATTCCCTCAATGAAAAACTGTTTTTT
TRBV29-1	TRBD2	TRBJ2-1	.	13	CSVGLAVIDEQFF	TGCAGCGTCGGACTAGCGGTAATAGACGAGCAGTTCTTC
TRBV7-6	TRBD2	TRBJ2-7	few	16	CASSSLAGGRSYEQYF	TGTGCCAGCAGCTCACTAGCGGGGGGCCGCTCCTACGAGCAGTACTTC
TRBV15	.	TRBJ2-1	few	13	CATSRAQLGEQFF	TGTGCCACCAGCAGAGCGCAGCTGGGGGAGCAGTTCTTC
TRBV29-1	TRBD1	TRBJ1-2	.	12	CSVDDRVDGYTF	TGCAGCGTTGACGACAGGGTGGATGGCTACACCTTC
TRBV7-2	.	TRBJ1-6	.	14	CASSSGLRNSPLHF	TGTGCCAGCAGCTCAGGGCTACGGAATTCACCCCTCCACTTT
TRBV12-3/TRBV12-4	.	TRBJ2-1	.	15	CASRPGLSSYNEQFF	TGTGCCAGCAGACCGGGACTGAGCTCCTACAATGAGCAGTTCTTC
TRBV2	TRBD1	TRBJ1-2	.	13	CASRGSDREGYTF	TGTGCCAGCAGAGGTTCGGACAGGGAAGGCTACACCTTC
TRBV6-5	.	TRBJ2-7	.	13	CASSYGDGEVQYF	TGTGCCAGCAGTTACGGGGATGGGGAGGTCCAGTACTTC
TRBV6-2/TRBV6-3	.	TRBJ1-1	.	16	CASSYVAGGRNTEAFF	TGTGCCAGCAGTTACGTAGCAGGCGGGCGTAACACTGAAGCTTTCTTT
TRBV5-1	.	TRBJ2-5	few	15	CASILTNSRGETQYF	TGCGCCAGCATCTTAACTAACTCACGAGGAGAGACCCAGTACTTC
TRBV6-5	.	TRBJ1-6	.	15	CASTDWTDNNSPLHF	TGTGCCAGCACGGACTGGACGGACAATAATTCACCCCTCCACTTT
TRBV4-1	.	TRBJ1-2	.	13	CASSQEEDHGYTF	TGCGCCAGCAGCCAAGAGGAGGACCATGGCTACACCTTC
TRBV2	TRBD1	TRBJ1-2	.	15	CASSPNRGRNYGYTF	TGTGCCAGCAGTCCAAACAGGGGGCGTAACTATGGCTACACCTTC
TRBV7-8	.	TRBJ2-3	.	16	CASSLAAGIGTDTQYF	TGTGCCAGCAGCTTAGCAGCGGGCATTGGCACAGATACGCAGTATTTT
TRBV7-2	.	TRBJ2-5	few	15	CASSLVKGFEETQYF	TGTGCCAGCAGCTTAGTTAAAGGGTTTGAGGAGACCCAGTACTTC
TRBV28	.	TRBJ2-3	.	17	CASSLPTGSQLQDTQYF	TGTGCCAGCAGTTTGCCGACCGGTTCTCAACTTCAGGATACGCAGTATTTT
TRBV7-2	.	TRBJ2-5	.	15	CASSLHSILQGTQYF	TGTGCCAGCAGCTTACACAGCATCCTCCAAGGGACCCAGTACTTC
TRBV5-1	TRBD2	TRBJ2-3	.	14	CASSSGETGDTQYF	TGCGCCAGCAGCAGCGGGGAAACGGGAGATACGCAGTATTTT
TRBV7-2	.	TRBJ2-1	.	15	CASSLAPGDYNEQFF	TGTGCCAGCAGCTTAGCACCCGGGGACTACAATGAGCAGTTCTTC
TRBV12-3/TRBV12-4	TRBD1	TRBJ2-1	few	14	CASSWDRALNEQFF	TGTGCCAGCAGCTGGGACAGGGCCCTCAATGAGCAGTTCTTC
TRBV20-1	.	TRBJ2-3	.	14	CSARDSLARDTQYF	TGCAGTGCTAGAGATTCTCTAGCTAGGGATACGCAGTATTTT
TRBV20-1	.	TRBJ2-1	few	11	CSASEQREQFF	TGCAGTGCATCCGAGCAAAGGGAGCAGTTCTTC
TRBV5-6	.	TRBJ2-3	.	15	CASSSGLSRTDTQYF	TGTGCCAGCAGCTCAGGGTTAAGCAGGACAGATACGCAGTATTTT
TRBV12-3/TRBV12-4	.	TRBJ2-5	few	12	CASSSGGEGQYF	TGTGCCAGCAGCTCGGGCGGAGAGGGCCAGTACTTC
TRBV20-1	.	TRBJ1-1	.	10	CSASDTEAFF	TGCAGTGCTAGCGACACTGAAGCTTTCTTT
TRBV7-9	.	TRBJ2-7	.	14	CASSLGQKWYEQYF	TGTGCCAGCAGCTTAGGACAGAAGTGGTACGAGCAGTACTTC
TRBV18	TRBD1	TRBJ2-1	.	17	CASSPQVPGQGINEQFF	TGTGCCAGCTCACCTCAAGTTCCGGGACAGGGGATCAATGAGCAGTTCTTC
TRBV20-1	.	TRBJ1-5	.	14	CSARDRDTHQPQHF	TGCAGTGCTCGAGACCGGGACACTCATCAGCCCCAGCATTTT
TRBV30	.	TRBJ2-3	.	15	CAWSVGGQGADTQYF	TGTGCCTGGAGTGTAGGGGGGCAAGGGGCAGATACGCAGTATTTT
TRBV15	.	TRBJ1-1	.	12	CATIRDYTEAFF	TGTGCCACCATCAGAGATTACACTGAAGCTTTCTTT
TRBV7-2	.	TRBJ2-1	once	13	CASSKQGSGALFF	TGTGCCAGCAGCAAGCAGGGGTCCGGCGCTCTGTTCTTC
TRBV2	TRBD1	TRBJ1-6	.	13	CASRGQGESPLHF	TGTGCCAGCAGGGGACAGGGGGAATCACCCCTCCACTTT
TRBV29-1	TRBD1	TRBJ1-1	few	13	CSVGQGRNTEAFF	TGCAGCGTAGGACAGGGGCGGAACACTGAAGCTTTCTTT
TRBV24-1	TRBD1	TRBJ1-5	.	15	CATSESGQSVQPQHF	TGTGCCACCAGTGAGTCGGGACAGTCTGTTCAGCCCCAGCATTTT
TRBV12-3/TRBV12-4	.	TRBJ2-1	few	14	CASSLAGGENEQFF	TGTGCCAGCAGTTTAGCAGGAGGTGAGAATGAGCAGTTCTTC
TRBV2	TRBD2	TRBJ2-1	.	18	CASSDPAGGITPYNEQFF	TGTGCCAGCAGTGACCCAGCGGGGGGCATTACACCGTACAATGAGCAGTTCTTC
TRBV28	.	TRBJ2-7	few	12	CASSADKYEQYF	TGTGCCAGCAGTGCAGACAAATACGAGCAGTACTTC
TRBV3-1	.	TRBJ1-2	.	14	CASSQDSGPYGYTF	TGTGCCAGCAGCCAAGACTCGGGACCCTATGGCTACACCTTC